A selection of T cell receptor beta chains follows, all from one sample in a study of OX40 agonist ivuxolimab in advanced cancers. Produced via immunoSEQ multiplex PCR; TCRdb's table is partial and in-frame only. The table shows about 19,000 clones, with about three quarters occurring only once. Source: CD4+ or CD8+ T cells sorted from blood, taken in a trial of the OX40 agonist ivuxolimab. These receptors originate from an adult with an advanced solid tumor such as melanoma, head and neck, liver or kidney cancer. CDR3s include the opening cysteine and the closing phenylalanine or tryptophan. The D gene is left open where the match is weak. Rows may omit the clone size; those that give it use once, few, many or a size class.

>.|TRBV5-6|.|TRBJ2-7
CASSLASTWGPYEQYF
TGTGCCAGCAGCTTAGCAAGCACCTGGGGCCCCTACGAGCAGTACTTC
>.|TRBV5-1|.|TRBJ2-1
CASSLGGEQFF
TGCGCCAGCAGCTTGGGGGGTGAGCAGTTCTTC
>medium-sized|TRBV4-1|.|TRBJ1-6
CASSLGVPGGSPLHF
TGCGCCAGCAGCCTGGGGGTACCGGGTGGTTCACCCCTCCACTTT
>few|TRBV6-6|TRBD2|TRBJ2-5
CASSLAGGQETQYF
TGTGCCAGCAGTCTAGCGGGGGGGCAAGAGACCCAGTACTTC
>.|TRBV7-9|.|TRBJ2-7
CASSLMGPYEQYF
TGTGCCAGCAGCTTAATGGGGCCCTACGAGCAGTACTTC
>large|TRBV4-1|TRBD1|TRBJ1-5
CASSQDQGAGQPQHF
TGCGCCAGCAGCCAAGATCAGGGGGCTGGACAGCCCCAGCATTTT
>.|TRBV7-8|.|TRBJ2-2
CASSGRVPNTGELFF
TGTGCCAGCAGCGGGCGGGTTCCGAACACCGGGGAGCTGTTTTTT
>.|TRBV6-5|.|TRBJ2-2
CASSYLQGWSGELFF
TGTGCCAGCAGTTACCTACAGGGATGGAGCGGGGAGCTGTTTTTT
>.|TRBV25-1|TRBD1|TRBJ1-6
CASSAQGDRYSPLHF
TGTGCCAGCAGTGCACAAGGGGACAGATATTCACCCCTCCACTTT
>once|TRBV13|.|TRBJ2-7
CASSLGHRGSTYEQYF
TGTGCCAGCAGCTTAGGGCACCGGGGGTCTACCTACGAGCAGTACTTC
>.|TRBV7-9|.|TRBJ2-7
CASSPPPSYEQYF
TGTGCCAGCAGCCCTCCCCCCTCCTACGAGCAGTACTTC
>.|TRBV5-4|TRBD1|TRBJ2-3
CASSSSGTGDPDTQYF
TGTGCCAGCAGCTCCTCCGGGACAGGGGACCCAGATACGCAGTATTTT
>.|TRBV7-4|.|TRBJ2-7
CASSLEARSYEQYF
TGTGCCAGCAGCTTAGAGGCCCGTTCCTACGAGCAGTACTTC
>.|TRBV19|TRBD2|TRBJ2-1
CASSISGGAHEQFF
TGTGCCAGTAGTATTAGCGGGGGGGCCCATGAGCAGTTCTTC
>once|TRBV7-8|TRBD1|TRBJ1-5
CASRQGADQPQHF
TGTGCCAGCAGGCAGGGGGCCGATCAGCCCCAGCATTTT
>once|TRBV29-1|.|TRBJ2-3
CSVEDLYGDSTDTQYF
TGCAGCGTTGAAGACTTGTATGGGGATAGCACAGATACGCAGTATTTT
>.|TRBV7-2|.|TRBJ2-2
CASSLWEPTGELFF
TGTGCCAGCAGCTTATGGGAACCCACCGGGGAGCTGTTTTTT
>.|TRBV27|.|TRBJ2-1
CASSLSTPHKGQFF
TGTGCCAGCAGTTTATCGACTCCTCACAAGGGGCAGTTCTTC
>.|TRBV10-3|.|TRBJ1-4
CAISETREFLGSEKLFF
TGTGCCATCAGTGAGACACGGGAGTTCCTCGGAAGTGAAAAACTGTTTTTT
>.|TRBV6-4|.|TRBJ1-1
CASSDSGNTEAFF
TGTGCCAGCAGTGATTCGGGGAACACTGAAGCTTTCTTT
>.|TRBV10-3|TRBD2|TRBJ2-3
CAISERGGTDTQYF
TGTGCCATCAGTGAGCGGGGGGGAACAGATACGCAGTATTTT
>.|TRBV5-5|.|TRBJ2-7
CASSLERGAEQYF
TGTGCCAGCAGCTTGGAGAGGGGAGCCGAGCAGTACTTC
>few|TRBV13|TRBD1|TRBJ2-5
CASSFLSGQGPRAQYF
TGTGCCAGCAGCTTCCTTTCGGGACAGGGGCCTAGGGCCCAGTACTTC
>.|TRBV7-9|TRBD1|TRBJ2-7
CASSFAGTGEPYEQYF
TGTGCCAGCAGCTTTGCCGGGACAGGGGAGCCCTACGAGCAGTACTTC
>few|TRBV7-2|TRBD2|TRBJ2-7
CASSPSAGGPREQYF
TGTGCCAGCAGCCCATCAGCGGGGGGCCCCCGGGAGCAGTACTTC
>.|TRBV7-9|TRBD2|TRBJ2-5
CASSLALGLAEETQYF
TGTGCCAGCAGCTTAGCCCTGGGACTAGCGGAAGAGACCCAGTACTTC
>.|TRBV6-1|TRBD2|TRBJ2-7
CASSDGGGGYEQYF
TGTGCCAGCAGTGACGGCGGGGGAGGCTACGAGCAGTACTTC
>.|TRBV18|.|TRBJ2-2
CASSPTKGRTNTGELFF
TGTGCCAGCTCACCGACGAAGGGCAGAACGAACACCGGGGAGCTGTTTTTT
>.|TRBV7-9|.|TRBJ1-2
CASSLAFSIPYGYTF
TGTGCCAGTAGCTTAGCTTTTTCGATACCATACGGCTACACCTTC
>few|TRBV2|.|TRBJ1-1
CASSDVLDTEAFF
TGTGCCAGCAGTGATGTCCTGGACACTGAAGCTTTCTTT
>once|TRBV27|.|TRBJ2-1
CASSLLTGDNEQFF
TGTGCCAGCAGCCTGCTAACTGGGGACAATGAGCAGTTCTTC
>.|TRBV4-1|.|TRBJ2-5
CASSLQTPETQYF
TGCGCCAGCAGCCTACAGACCCCGGAGACCCAGTACTTC
>.|TRBV19|.|TRBJ2-2
CASTLTGTGELFF
TGTGCCAGTACCTTAACAGGGACCGGGGAGCTGTTTTTT
>.|TRBV6-6|.|TRBJ2-7
CASSLGPYAAHEQYF
TGTGCCAGCAGTTTAGGACCGTACGCGGCCCACGAGCAGTACTTC